The source of this T cell receptor (beta chain) is a study of response to subunit inactivated influenza vaccine. TCRdb analysed the RT-PCR reads with MiXCR anew, one entry per CDR3 protein. The sample lists 500,000 to 650,000 distinct CDR3 sequences, approximately 7.7% occurring once. The V segment lost 5 bases and the J segment 5 bases; nucleotides outside the gene matches: 11. The CDR3 is 16 residues long. Germline V gene data show CDR1 as MDHEN and CDR2 as SYDVKM. This clonotype was seen only a few times. Its specificity is unknown. Study-wide results and caveats: With each seasonal influenza vaccination, the authors suggested, few new T cells are recruited.

This rearrangement joins TRBV28 to TRBJ2-1; 8 positions agree with TRBD2. The input for sequencing was PBMCs from blood, taken around 2 years after vaccination. The source of this sequence is a man between 50 and 69 years old who received an inactivated influenza vaccine. The CDR3 here is CASSTSQRGNDNEQFF. The CDR3 DNA follows: TGTGCCAGCAGTACGTCCCAGCGGGGGAATGACAATGAGCAGTTCTTC.